A selection of T cell receptor beta chains follows, all from one sample in a study of blood T cell repertoires in COVID-19. Clones were sequenced by immunoSEQ multiplex PCR, and TCRdb holds only the in-frame ones, with some missing. The sample includes over 40,000 clones, about four fifths of them seen just once. The sequencing input was peripheral blood. These receptor sequences come from a woman aged 55-70 years with acute or convalescent COVID-19. Both conserved end residues are part of each CDR3. D genes are given only for firm matches. The size field is filled for only some rows; it gives once, few, many or a size class.

j_call,v_call,d_call,clone_size,cdr3_nt,cdr3_aa
TRBJ1-4,TRBV9,TRBD1,NA,TGTGCCAGCAGCGTGACAGGGACAACTAATGAAAAACTGTTTTTT,CASSVTGTTNEKLFF
TRBJ1-1,TRBV29-1,NA,NA,TGCAGCGTTTCGACAACCTTGAACACTGAAGCTTTCTTT,CSVSTTLNTEAFF
TRBJ2-7,TRBV7-8,NA,once,TGTGCCAGCAGCTCAACAAACTCCTACGAGCAGTACTTC,CASSSTNSYEQYF
TRBJ2-5,TRBV6-1,NA,NA,TGTGCCAGCAGTGAAGCGCGGCAGGACAAGAGACCCATGGACTTC,CASSEARQDKRPMDF
TRBJ2-3,TRBV24-1,NA,once,TGTGCCACCAGTGATTTCGCGGTCAGCACAGATACGCAGTATTTT,CATSDFAVSTDTQYF
TRBJ2-7,TRBV7-8,NA,once,TGTGCCAGCAGCTCCGGGACACCGTACGAGCAGTACTTC,CASSSGTPYEQYF
TRBJ2-7,TRBV6-5,NA,NA,TGTGCCAGCAGTTACGCAGGGAAGGGCAACGAGCAGTACTTC,CASSYAGKGNEQYF
TRBJ2-3,TRBV19,NA,NA,TGTGCCAGTAGTCCCCGAGGGGGGGGGCGGACAGATACGCAGTATTTT,CASSPRGGGRTDTQYF
TRBJ1-1,TRBV27,NA,NA,TGTGCCAGCAGTTTTGTTCGGAACACTGAAGCTTTCTTT,CASSFVRNTEAFF
TRBJ2-7,TRBV28,NA,NA,TGTGCCAGCAGTTTGCCCCTACTCTACGAGCAGTACTTC,CASSLPLLYEQYF
TRBJ2-3,TRBV19,NA,NA,TGTGCCAGTAGTATATCAGGGGCGCAGGCAGATACGCAGTATTTT,CASSISGAQADTQYF
TRBJ1-6,TRBV5-1,TRBD1,NA,TGCGCCAGCACTCCCGTCGTACCGGGACAGGGAGAGCTCCACTTT,CASTPVVPGQGELHF
TRBJ2-2,TRBV5-1,TRBD1,NA,TGCGCCAGCAGCTCGGGGACAGGGCTCACCGGGGAGCTGTTTTTT,CASSSGTGLTGELFF
TRBJ2-1,TRBV27,TRBD2,NA,TGTGCCAGCAGTACCTCCCTAGCGGGCAAATACAATGAGCAGTTCTTC,CASSTSLAGKYNEQFF
TRBJ1-4,TRBV7-8,TRBD1,few,TGTGCCAGCAGCTTTCAGACAGGGAGGAATGAAAAACTGTTTTTT,CASSFQTGRNEKLFF
TRBJ2-1,TRBV30,NA,NA,TGTGCCTGGGTAACCGGGACTGTAGGGGACAATGAGCAGTTCTTC,CAWVTGTVGDNEQFF
TRBJ2-3,TRBV5-6,NA,few,TGTGCCAGCAGTCGAGGGACTTTTCTCACAGATACGCAGTATTTT,CASSRGTFLTDTQYF
TRBJ2-3,TRBV11-1,TRBD1,NA,TGTGCCAGCAGCCCCGCAGGGGGCGCGTGGACAGATACGCAGTATTTT,CASSPAGGAWTDTQYF
TRBJ1-5,TRBV18,NA,NA,TGTGCCAGCTCACCATCTAGCCAGGGGAATCAGCCCCAGCATTTT,CASSPSSQGNQPQHF
TRBJ1-1,TRBV5-1,NA,NA,TGCGCCAGCAGCCAACAGGGTCAGAACACTGAAGCTTTCTTT,CASSQQGQNTEAFF
TRBJ1-2,TRBV10-3,TRBD1,once,TGTGCCATCAGTGAGCCGACAGGGCCACATGGCTACACCTTC,CAISEPTGPHGYTF
TRBJ1-6,TRBV6-1,NA,NA,TGTGCCAGCAGTGAAGCGGCTTCACTATCACCCCTCCACTTT,CASSEAASLSPLHF
TRBJ1-4,TRBV4-2,TRBD1,NA,TGTGCCAGCAGCCAGGACAGGGGACGGGAAAAACTGTTTTTT,CASSQDRGREKLFF
TRBJ2-1,TRBV5-1,TRBD2,NA,TGCGCCAGCGGTTTAGCGGGAGAGACTGAGCAGTTCTTC,CASGLAGETEQFF
TRBJ1-2,TRBV19,TRBD1,NA,TGTGCCAGTAGTCCAAACCCATTAATGAGGGACAGGGTATTTGGTGGCTACACCTTC,CASSPNPLMRDRVFGGYTF
TRBJ1-1,TRBV28,TRBD1,NA,TGTGCCAGCAGACATCAGGGGGGGAACACTGAAGCTTTCTTT,CASRHQGGNTEAFF
TRBJ1-2,TRBV30,NA,NA,TGTGCCTGGAGTGTACAGGACGGAAACTATGGCTACACCTTC,CAWSVQDGNYGYTF
TRBJ2-3,TRBV6-5,NA,NA,TGTGCCAGCAGTTCCTTCACAGATACGCAGTATTTT,CASSSFTDTQYF
TRBJ1-5,TRBV5-4,TRBD1,NA,TGTGCCAGCAGCCCACGTCCCGGGACAGGGTTCGATCAGCCCCAGCATTTT,CASSPRPGTGFDQPQHF
TRBJ2-7,TRBV19,NA,NA,TGTGCCAGTAGTAGAATCAGGGGGGACGAGCAGTACTTC,CASSRIRGDEQYF
TRBJ1-4,TRBV10-3,TRBD1,NA,TGTGCCATCAGTGAGGGAATTAGGACAGGGACTAATGAAAAACTGTTTTTT,CAISEGIRTGTNEKLFF
TRBJ1-2,TRBV5-1,TRBD1,NA,TGCGCCAGCAGCGAGGGACAGGGTAACTATGGCTACACCTTC,CASSEGQGNYGYTF
TRBJ2-7,TRBV7-2,NA,few,TGTGCCAGCAGCCCGGGACACAGCTCCTACGAGCAGTACTTC,CASSPGHSSYEQYF
TRBJ1-5,TRBV28,NA,NA,TGTGCCAGCGGCCGGACACAAGGTAGCAATCAGCCCCAGCATTTT,CASGRTQGSNQPQHF
TRBJ2-1,TRBV6-1,TRBD1,NA,TGTGCCAGCAGTGCGTGGGGACAGAGCTCCTACAATGAGCAGTTCTTC,CASSAWGQSSYNEQFF
TRBJ2-3,TRBV11-1,TRBD2,NA,TGTGCCAGCAGCTTAGCGGGAGGGGCAGATACGCAGTATTTT,CASSLAGGADTQYF
TRBJ1-1,TRBV28,NA,NA,TGTGCCAGCAGTCTGTACAAAACTGAAGCTTTCTTT,CASSLYKTEAFF
TRBJ2-1,TRBV6-5,TRBD2,NA,TGTGCCAGCAGTTACCTTCCTAGCGGGACCCACAATGAGCAGTTCTTC,CASSYLPSGTHNEQFF
TRBJ2-7,TRBV5-8,TRBD1,NA,TGTGCCAGCAGCCCGGGACAGATTTTTAACTACGAGCAGTACTTC,CASSPGQIFNYEQYF
TRBJ2-1,TRBV18,NA,NA,TGTGCCAGCTCGGACACAGGGACCGTAGGCAATGAGCAGTTCTTC,CASSDTGTVGNEQFF
TRBJ1-1,TRBV7-8,TRBD1,NA,TGTGCCAGCAGCTTAATGGGACAGGGTATGAACACTGAAGCTTTCTTT,CASSLMGQGMNTEAFF
TRBJ2-7,TRBV10-1,NA,NA,TGCGCCAGCAGTGGCGGGGGCCGACGCTACGAGCAGTACTTC,CASSGGGRRYEQYF
TRBJ1-4,TRBV11-2,TRBD1,NA,TGTGCCAGCAGCTTAGGAGGACAGGGGAATGAAAAACTGTTTTTT,CASSLGGQGNEKLFF
TRBJ1-2,TRBV9,NA,NA,TGTGCCAGCAGCGTAGGAGGAGATTCAGGCTACACCTTC,CASSVGGDSGYTF
TRBJ1-1,TRBV20-1,NA,NA,TGCAGTGCCACTAGATACACTGAAGCTTTCTTT,CSATRYTEAFF
TRBJ1-6,TRBV28,TRBD1,NA,TGTGCCAGCAGTCGTCCCGGGACAGGGGGCGCAGGACCACCCCTCCACTTT,CASSRPGTGGAGPPLHF
TRBJ2-2,TRBV6-6,NA,NA,TGTGCCAGCAGTTACGGCAGGGGTTGGGCCGGGGAGCTGTTTTTT,CASSYGRGWAGELFF
TRBJ2-7,TRBV5-8,TRBD2,few,TGTGCCAGCAGCTGGCGACTAGCGGGGCACTACGAGCAGTACTTC,CASSWRLAGHYEQYF
TRBJ2-3,TRBV6-2/TRBV6-3,TRBD2,NA,TGTGCCAGCAGCCTCTCCGGGGGGACAGATACGCAGTATTTT,CASSLSGGTDTQYF
TRBJ2-7,TRBV28,NA,NA,TGTGCCAGCAGCAGGAAAGCCTACGAGCAGTACTTC,CASSRKAYEQYF
TRBJ2-2,TRBV3-1/TRBV3-2,TRBD2,NA,TGTGCCAGCAGCCAACAGACACTAGCGGGAGGAATCGGGGAGCTGTTTTTT,CASSQQTLAGGIGELFF
TRBJ2-1,TRBV6-5,TRBD2,NA,TGTGCCAGCAGTTACTCAGCTAGCGGGGGCTACAATGAGCAGTTCTTC,CASSYSASGGYNEQFF
TRBJ2-5,TRBV18,TRBD2,NA,TGTGCCAGCTCACCAGGAAGTAGCGGGAGCCAAGAGACCCAGTACTTC,CASSPGSSGSQETQYF
TRBJ2-1,TRBV5-1,TRBD1,few,TGCGCCAGCAGCCATACAGGGGAAAAATACAATGAGCAGTTCTTC,CASSHTGEKYNEQFF